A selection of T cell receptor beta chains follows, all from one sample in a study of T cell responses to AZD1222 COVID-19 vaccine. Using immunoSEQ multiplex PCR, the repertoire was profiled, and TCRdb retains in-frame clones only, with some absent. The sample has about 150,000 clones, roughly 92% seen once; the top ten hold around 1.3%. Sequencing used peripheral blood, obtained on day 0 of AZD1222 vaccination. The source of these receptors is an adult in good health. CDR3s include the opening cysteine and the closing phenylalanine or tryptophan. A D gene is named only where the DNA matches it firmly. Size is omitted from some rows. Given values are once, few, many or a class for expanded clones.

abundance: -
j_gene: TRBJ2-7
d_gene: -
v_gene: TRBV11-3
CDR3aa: CASSGNSYEQYF
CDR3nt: TGTGCCAGCAGCGGTAACTCCTACGAGCAGTACTTC

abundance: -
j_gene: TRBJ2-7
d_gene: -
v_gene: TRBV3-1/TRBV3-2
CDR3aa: CASSPIELQREQYF
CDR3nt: TGTGCCAGCAGCCCGATAGAACTCCAGAGGGAGCAGTACTTC

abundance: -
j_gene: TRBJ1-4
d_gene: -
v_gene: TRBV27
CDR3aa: CASSGNNEKLFF
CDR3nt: TGTGCCAGCAGTGGAAACAATGAAAAACTGTTTTTT

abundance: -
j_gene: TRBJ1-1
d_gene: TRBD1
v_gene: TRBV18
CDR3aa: CASSPGTVLNTEAFF
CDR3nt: TGTGCCAGCTCACCAGGGACAGTGTTAAACACTGAAGCTTTCTTT

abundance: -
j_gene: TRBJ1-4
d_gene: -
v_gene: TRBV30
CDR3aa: CAWSVQESGREKLFF
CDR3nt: TGTGCCTGGAGTGTACAGGAGAGCGGAAGAGAAAAACTGTTTTTT

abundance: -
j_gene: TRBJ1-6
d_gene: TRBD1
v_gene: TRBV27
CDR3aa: CASSRPTGEVNSPLHF
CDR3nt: TGTGCCAGCAGCCGGCCGACAGGGGAGGTAAATTCACCCCTCCACTTT

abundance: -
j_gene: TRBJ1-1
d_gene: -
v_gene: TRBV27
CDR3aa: CASSLKIQGRPEAFF
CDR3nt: TGTGCCAGCAGTCTAAAAATTCAGGGGAGGCCTGAAGCTTTCTTT

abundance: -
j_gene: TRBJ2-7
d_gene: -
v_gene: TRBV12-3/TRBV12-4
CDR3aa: CASSLWKGDEQYF
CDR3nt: TGTGCCAGCAGTTTATGGAAGGGAGACGAGCAGTACTTC

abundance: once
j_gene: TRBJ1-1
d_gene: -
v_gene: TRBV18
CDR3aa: CASSPRGGASGTEAFF
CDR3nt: TGTGCCAGCTCACCCCGAGGGGGGGCTAGTGGGACTGAAGCTTTCTTT

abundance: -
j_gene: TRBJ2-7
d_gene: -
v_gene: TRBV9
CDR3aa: CASSGDSYEQYF
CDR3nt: TGTGCCAGCAGCGGGGACTCCTACGAGCAGTACTTC

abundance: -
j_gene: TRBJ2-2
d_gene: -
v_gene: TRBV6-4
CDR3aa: CASSDLGTGELFF
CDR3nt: TGTGCCAGCAGTGACCTGGGCACCGGGGAGCTGTTTTTT

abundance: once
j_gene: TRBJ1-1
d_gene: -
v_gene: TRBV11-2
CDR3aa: CASSYYRENTEAFF
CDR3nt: TGTGCCAGCAGCTATTACAGGGAGAACACTGAAGCTTTCTTT

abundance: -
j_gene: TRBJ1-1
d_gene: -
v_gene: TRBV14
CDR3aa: CASSQAGAGTEAFF
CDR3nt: TGTGCCAGCAGCCAAGCGGGGGCCGGGACTGAAGCTTTCTTT

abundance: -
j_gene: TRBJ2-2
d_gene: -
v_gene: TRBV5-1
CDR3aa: CASSLVDSLGELFF
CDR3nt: TGCGCCAGCAGCTTGGTCGACAGCCTCGGGGAGCTGTTTTTT

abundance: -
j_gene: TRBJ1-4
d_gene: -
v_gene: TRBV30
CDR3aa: CAWSGGHGEKLFF
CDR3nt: TGTGCCTGGAGTGGTGGCCATGGGGAAAAACTGTTTTTT

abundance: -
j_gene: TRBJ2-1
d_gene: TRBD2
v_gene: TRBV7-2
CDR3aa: CAGRASGSSYNEQFF
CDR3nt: TGTGCCGGTCGGGCTAGCGGGAGTTCCTACAATGAGCAGTTCTTC

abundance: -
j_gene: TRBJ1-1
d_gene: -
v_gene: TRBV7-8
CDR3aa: CASSLEQGGFPEAFF
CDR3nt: TGTGCCAGCAGCTTAGAACAGGGAGGGTTCCCTGAAGCTTTCTTT

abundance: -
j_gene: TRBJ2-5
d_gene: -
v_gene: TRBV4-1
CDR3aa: CASSQEPAGLRETQYF
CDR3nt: TGCGCCAGCAGCCAAGAGCCGGCTGGGTTAAGGGAGACCCAGTACTTC

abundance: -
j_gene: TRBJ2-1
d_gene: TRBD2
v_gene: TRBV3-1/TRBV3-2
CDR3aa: CASSQTSGTYNEQFF
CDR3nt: TGTGCCAGCAGCCAAACTAGCGGGACCTACAATGAGCAGTTCTTC

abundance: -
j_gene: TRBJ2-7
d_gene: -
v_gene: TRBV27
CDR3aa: CASSSLGAVLSYEQYF
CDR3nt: TGTGCCAGCAGTTCCCTTGGGGCGGTCCTTTCCTACGAGCAGTACTTC